This T cell receptor beta chain was captured in a study of blood T cell repertoires in COVID-19. Across the study: Sources were T cells, B-cell-depleted T cells, or PBMCs; the material itself was cDNA or gDNA.

The V end was cut by 5 bases, the J end by 3 bases, with 18 bases between. The germline V gene has CDR1 MDHEN and CDR2 SYDVKM. This CDR3 contains 16 residues. Produced via immunoSEQ multiplex PCR; TCRdb's table is partial and in-frame only. The profile covers hundreds of thousands of clones, with 85% appearing a single time and 3% to 4.5% taken by the ten largest. Sequencing used peripheral blood. V is TRBV28 and J is TRBJ2-3; D is perhaps TRBD2 (5 bases). This receptor was taken from a woman aged 18-35 years with acute or convalescent COVID-19. The CDR3 loop reads CASSGYVEGLTDTQYF. The CDR3 nucleotides are TGTGCCAGCAGTGGTTATGTCGAGGGCTTGACAGATACGCAGTATTTT. The full variable domain, with the rest looked up from reference TRBV28 and TRBJ2-3, is DVKVTQSSRYLVKRTGEKVFLECVQDMDHENMFWYRQDPGLGLRLIYFSYDVKMKEKGDIPEGYSVSREKKERFSLILESASTNQTSMYLCASSGYVEGLTDTQYFGPGTRLTVL.